This T cell receptor (beta chain) was retrieved from a study of regulatory T cells in long-lasting Graves disease (dated by TCRdb to about 2021). About the investigation overall: Persistent Graves' disease was defined as antithyroid drug treatment for over 5 years with persistently positive TSH receptor autoantibodies. A total of about 33 samples underwent TCR sequencing, from around 13 patients with persistent Graves' disease and some 20 patients with newly diagnosed Graves' disease. The study was registered as a clinical trial and conducted in China. Patients with persistent Graves' disease were compared with patients with newly diagnosed Graves' disease using TCR sequencing and RNA sequencing of peripheral blood. On average, persistent Graves' disease patients in the clinical cohort had been on antithyroid drugs for approximately ten years.

Turning to this clonotype: Its antigen is not yet known. No base quality information exists; no much larger clone differs at one position.

Libraries were built with multiplex PCR. TCRdb shows the sequencer as Illumina HiSeq 4000. To build TCR beta libraries, CDR3 regions were amplified by Arm-PCR using iRepertoire HTBI primers. Before sequencing, the PCR products underwent gel purification. Turning to the authors' computational methods: Gene usage analysis of CDR3 amino acid clonotypes relied on the roughly 64 TRBV and 15 or so TRBJ segments identified across samples. COPE and FqMerger were used to merge filtered high-quality paired reads into contigs. BLAST was used to align contigs to IMGT TRBV, TRBD and TRBJ reference genes, with CDR3 defined following IMGT. Any clonotype with a frequency above 0.1% was counted as a highly expanded clone. Shannon entropy served as the measure of repertoire diversity, while the Gini coefficient captured V-J evenness. Clonotypes shared by more than one individual were considered public. TCRdb reprocessing: public reads trimmed at Q25 with fastp, clones called with MiXCR, in-frame beta chains kept. Identical CDR3 protein sequences are pooled into one entry, listed with their most common genes and DNA. TCRdb's processing, not the authors', yielded these V and J calls. Within this sample are hundreds of thousands of distinct CDR3 sequences, with 20% to 25% of them counted one time only. Of the sample, around 7% falls within the top ten clones.

Taken with the paper, the label for time point translates to: persistent/refractory GD, antithyroid drugs over 5 years with positive TRAb. For both TCR sequencing and RNA sequencing, RNA was extracted from PBMCs in TRIzol. The diagnosis of Graves' disease was made according to American Thyroid Association guidelines. Patients were recruited from an endocrinology department in Xi'an, China. From each patient, about 9.7 milliliters of peripheral blood was collected into an EDTA anticoagulant tube. Ficoll Paque Plus density gradient separation was used to isolate PBMCs, and no further T cell sorting was performed. RNA quality was checked with an Agilent 2100 Bioanalyzer and agarose gel, and concentration with a NanoDrop 2000. The germline V gene yields MNHNS for CDR1 and SASEGT for CDR2. From V the trimming removes 7 bases and from J it removes 8 bases, while the gene matches leave 11 bases of the junction unaccounted for. Measured from the cysteine to the phenylalanine, the CDR3 is 14 residues long. Only the CDR3 DNA stays, 42 bases, in frame from base 1.

Results and caveats for the whole study, not just this receptor: As a limitation, the authors acknowledged that the small sample size may reduce accuracy. Sequencing and analysis were restricted to the TCR beta chain. Persistent disease showed preferential use of TRBV28, TRBJ1-2 and TRBJ2-5, whereas newly diagnosed disease favored TRBV20-1 and TRBJ2-1. Persistent patients shared more public clonotypes among themselves (around 2,500) than newly diagnosed patients did (more than 950). Because the primary lesion, thyroid tissue, could not be accessed, the study looked at peripheral blood alone. Compared with newly diagnosed patients, persistent Graves' disease patients had lower TCR Shannon entropy and fewer highly expanded clones, which suggests clonal expansion.

The sequencing used peripheral blood mononuclear cells (PBMCs), collected when the disease was refractory, from a patient treated with antithyroid drugs. The sequence is built from TRBV6-1 and TRBJ1-1, and 9 bases in between align with TRBD1. The receptor was isolated from a female donor with Graves disease. The CDR3 protein: CASNLGTGSTEAFF. The DNA reads as follows: TGTGCCAGCAATTTAGGGACAGGGTCTACCGAAGCTTTCTTT.